This T cell receptor (beta chain) was recovered during a study of human T cells and chemical hapten exposure. CDR3 length equals 15 residues. V gave up 4 bases and J gave up 9 bases; unmatched junction bases: 7. In germline, CDR1 is SGHRS, CDR2 YFSETQ. It was the library that attached unique molecular identifiers to individual cDNA molecules. TCRdb used MiXCR to reprocess the 5' RACE reads, holding one entry per CDR3 protein. The sample shows over 70,000 distinct CDR3 sequences, approximately 15% of them seen only once. Someone pulled total RNA out of unfractionated whole blood. This chain connects TRBV5-1 to TRBJ2-1; 13 nucleotides agree with TRBD2. The receptor was derived from a female donor in good health. In DNA, the CDR3 is TGCGCCAGCAGCCTTGGGACTAGCGGGGTAGGTGAGCAGTTCTTC. This gives the protein CASSLGTSGVGEQFF.